This entry lists 28 T cell receptor beta chains sequenced from one sample in a study of T and B cells in COVID-19 patients. TRB rearrangements were amplified by multiplex PCR with BIOMED2 TRB-A/B primers. MiXCR, applied by TCRdb to the multiplex PCR reads, yields one record per CDR3 protein. The data show some 14,000 distinct CDR3 sequences, about 28% seen once. From blood, roughly 250-550 ng of genomic DNA served as TRB template. The sequencing sample was made of blood. These receptors all stem from a human donor who had recovered from COVID-19.

By frequency in the sample, this clonotype is medium-sized. The chain carries TRBV19 and TRBJ2-5, with 8 bases that match TRBD1. The V gene end was trimmed by 7 bases and the J gene end by 5 bases; junction bases not matched to a gene: 6. Germline assignment: CDR1 LNHDA and CDR2 SQIVND (reference sequence). The CDR3 covers 13 residues. In nucleotides, the CDR3 is TGTGCCAGTAACGCAGGGGGCTTTGAGACCCAGTACTTC. Amino acid sequence: CASNAGGFETQYF. Full variable domain (rest looked up from reference TRBV19 and TRBJ2-5): DGGITQSPKYLFRKEGQNVTLSCEQNLNHDAMYWYRQDPGQGLRLIYYSQIVNDFQKGDIAEGYSVSREKKESFPLTVTSAQKNPTAFYLCASNAGGFETQYFGPGTRLLVL.

By share, this clonotype counts as medium-sized. The genes are TRBV30 and TRBJ2-2, with D possibly being TRBD1 (6 bases). The ends were cut back, 4 bases at V and 0 bases at J, with 9 bases in the middle. This CDR3 spans 14 amino acids. The germline gives CDR1 GTSNPN, CDR2 SVGIG (reference sequence). DNA of the CDR3: TGTGCCTGGACAGGGGTCCCGAACACCGGGGAGCTGTTTTTT. It translates to CAWTGVPNTGELFF.

This clonotype is medium-sized. This chain connects TRBV12-3 or TRBV12-4 to TRBJ2-3; 15 bases line up with TRBD2. V lost 8 bases to trimming and J lost 0 bases; unmatched junction nucleotides: 6. The length of the CDR3 is 17 residues. The CDR3 DNA reads TGTGCCAGCTTGGGACTAGCGGGAGGATATAGCACAGATACGCAGTATTTT. The encoded protein is CASLGLAGGYSTDTQYF.

This clonotype was recorded many times. The chain joins TRBV6-5 to TRBJ2-1, with TRBD1 matching 9 bases. V trimming: 5 bases; J trimming: 1 base; junction bases outside the gene matches: 0. CDR3 length: 14 amino acids. Per the germline V gene, CDR1 is MNHEY and CDR2 is SVGAGI. The CDR3 DNA reads as TGTGCCAGCAGTGGACAGGGGTCCTACAATGAGCAGTTCTTC. This encodes CASSGQGSYNEQFF.

This clonotype qualifies as medium-sized. CDR3 coding DNA: TGTGCCAGCAGTGTGGATTTTTGGGGTAGTGAGCAGTTCTTC. Amino acids: CASSVDFWGSEQFF. The chain carries TRBV6-1 and TRBJ2-1; D gene unclear. V was cut by 4 bases and J by 9 bases, with 16 bases left in between. CDR1 and CDR2 from the germline V gene are MNHNS and SASEGT. The CDR3 consists of 14 residues.

By frequency in the sample, this clonotype is medium-sized. The chain links TRBV19 to TRBJ2-1; 9 positions match TRBD1. Trimming at V came to 3 bases and at J to 4 bases, leaving 4 bases not matched to a gene. In germline, CDR1 is LNHDA, CDR2 SQIVND (reference sequence). CDR3 size: 15 residues. CDR3 in DNA: TGTGCCAGTAGTATCTCCGGGACAGGGTACAATGAGCAGTTCTTC. Its translation is CASSISGTGYNEQFF. Filled out from reference TRBV19 and TRBJ2-1, the complete variable domain reads DGGITQSPKYLFRKEGQNVTLSCEQNLNHDAMYWYRQDPGQGLRLIYYSQIVNDFQKGDIAEGYSVSREKKESFPLTVTSAQKNPTAFYLCASSISGTGYNEQFFGPGTRLTVL.

This clonotype is labeled as medium-sized. This sequence joins TRBV27 and TRBJ2-3, with D unclear. The CDR3 extends over 15 amino acids. V lost 2 bases and J 0 bases, leaving 9 bases between the germline ends. Germline V gene sequence: CDR1 MNHEY, CDR2 SMNVEV (reference sequence). CDR3 protein: CASSLVLGSTDTQYF. CDR3 nucleotides: TGTGCCAGCAGTTTAGTATTGGGGAGCACAGATACGCAGTATTTT.

This clonotype showed up just a few times. The J gene is TRBJ2-5, the V gene TRBV5-1; D unclear. V was cut by 2 bases and J by 1 base, with 12 bases left in between. Germline-derived CDR1 and CDR2 are SGHRS and YFSETQ. The CDR3 is 15 residues long. CDR3 region: CASSFSDGSQETQYF. CDR3 DNA sequence: TGCGCCAGCAGCTTCTCGGACGGATCCCAAGAGACCCAGTACTTC.

The V call is TRBV7-9, the J call TRBJ1-3; 11 nucleotides line up with TRBD1. The V gene end was trimmed by 5 bases and the J gene end by 3 bases; junction bases not matched to a gene: 3. Germline V gene lookup returns CDR1 SEHNR and CDR2 FQNEAQ (reference sequence). CDR3 length: 15 amino acids. The CDR3: CASSGQGARGNTIYF. CDR3 nucleotides: TGTGCCAGCAGCGGACAGGGGGCGCGTGGAAACACCATATATTTT.

This clonotype is medium-sized by share. The rearrangement joins TRBV19 to TRBJ2-7; 10 bases match TRBD1. Trimming removed 2 bases from V and 2 bases from J; junction bases left unmatched: 3. The germline gives CDR1 LNHDA, CDR2 SQIVND (reference sequence). This CDR3 has 15 residues. The CDR3 DNA is TGTGCCAGTAGTATAATCGGGACAGGGGCCTACGAGCAGTACTTC. It yields the protein CASSIIGTGAYEQYF. The entire variable domain, with the rest obtained from reference TRBV19 and TRBJ2-7, is as follows: DGGITQSPKYLFRKEGQNVTLSCEQNLNHDAMYWYRQDPGQGLRLIYYSQIVNDFQKGDIAEGYSVSREKKESFPLTVTSAQKNPTAFYLCASSIIGTGAYEQYFGPGTRLTVT.

This clonotype was counted at least ten times. The J gene is TRBJ2-7, the V gene TRBV15; unclear D gene. The germline V and J ends were trimmed by 0 bases and 3 bases, with 6 bases remaining between them. The CDR3 has 13 residues. Germline V gene data show CDR1 as LNHNV and CDR2 as YYDKDF (reference sequence). The CDR3 protein is CATSRDVLYEQYF. For the CDR3, the DNA is TGTGCCACCAGCAGAGATGTTCTCTACGAGCAGTACTTC.

The CDR3 DNA is TGCGCCAGCAGGGACTCGGGGGGCCTATACAATGAGCAGTTCTTC. It yields the protein CASRDSGGLYNEQFF. This rearrangement joins TRBV5-1 to TRBJ2-1, with D possibly being TRBD2 (7 bases). This CDR3 contains 15 residues. Germline V lookup: CDR1 SGHRS, CDR2 YFSETQ. V lost 5 bases, J lost 4 bases, and 16 bases lay in between.

This chain connects TRBV6-5 to TRBJ1-4, with D perhaps matching TRBD1 (6 bases). This CDR3 region has 15 residues. Trimming stripped 5 bases from V and 0 bases from J, with 10 bases between. Germline-derived CDR1 and CDR2 are MNHEY and SVGAGI. The CDR3 sequence: CASSTGLATNEKLFF. The CDR3 DNA sequence: TGTGCCAGCAGTACAGGGCTTGCAACTAATGAAAAACTGTTTTTT.

This clonotype is deemed medium-sized. The CDR3 here is CASSIKETQYF. CDR3 nucleotides: TGTGCCAGTAGTATTAAAGAGACCCAGTACTTC. This chain links TRBV19 with TRBJ2-5; no clear D. Germline CDR1 reads LNHDA; CDR2 reads SQIVND (reference sequence). The CDR3 is 11 amino acids. The V and J ends lost 3 bases and 3 bases respectively, with 2 bases between them. The variable domain in full, with the rest retrieved from reference TRBV19 and TRBJ2-5, is DGGITQSPKYLFRKEGQNVTLSCEQNLNHDAMYWYRQDPGQGLRLIYYSQIVNDFQKGDIAEGYSVSREKKESFPLTVTSAQKNPTAFYLCASSIKETQYFGPGTRLLVL.

This clonotype was counted many times. The V call is TRBV5-6, the J call TRBJ2-7; 11 nucleotides align to TRBD1. Germline values: CDR1 SGHDT, CDR2 YYEEEE. V shed 4 bases, J shed 7 bases, and the junction held 7 bases outside the gene matches. This CDR3 spans 14 amino acids. The CDR3 spells CASSIRDRGREQYF. The CDR3, as DNA: TGTGCCAGCAGCATCCGGGACAGGGGGAGGGAGCAGTACTTC.

This clonotype appeared a few times. The rearrangement joins TRBV27 to TRBJ1-1; D gene unclear. V was trimmed by 5 bases and J by 3 bases, leaving 13 bases between them. Germline V gives CDR1 MNHEY, CDR2 SMNVEV (reference sequence). CDR3 size: 14 residues. This chain's CDR3 is CASSVRRWDTEAFF. The CDR3 bases are TGTGCCAGCAGTGTCCGCCGTTGGGACACTGAAGCTTTCTTT.

This clonotype was seen only a few times. The CDR3 reads CASSSGFQETQYF. CDR3 nucleotide sequence: TGTGCCAGCAGCTCAGGATTCCAAGAGACCCAGTACTTC. This sequence joins TRBV6-1 and TRBJ2-5; no firm D call. This CDR3 has 13 residues. Germline assignment: CDR1 MNHNS and CDR2 SASEGT. Trimming cost V 6 bases and J 1 base, with 9 bases left between them.

This clonotype is labeled as medium-sized. The V gene is TRBV27, the J gene TRBJ2-1, with a weak D call TRBD2 (5 bases). This CDR3 spans 16 amino acids. Germline V gene sequence: CDR1 MNHEY, CDR2 SMNVEV (reference sequence). Trimming pared 3 bases from V and 3 bases from J, leaving 15 bases between. The CDR3 loop reads CASSFGDPGDYNEQFF. The CDR3 nucleotides are TGTGCCAGCAGTTTCGGAGACCCCGGGGACTACAATGAGCAGTTCTTC.

The J gene is TRBJ2-5, the V gene TRBV6-5; 9 nucleotides align to TRBD1. Trimming cost V 6 bases and J 9 bases; bases outside gene matches: 8. Germline-derived CDR1 and CDR2 are MNHEY and SVGAGI. This CDR3 comprises 13 residues. The CDR3 nucleotides are TGTGCCAGCAGCGGAAGACAGGGGGAGCCCCAGTACTTC. Protein: CASSGRQGEPQYF.

This chain uses TRBV29-1 with TRBJ2-7, with 7 nucleotides matching TRBD1. The J segment lost 5 bases and the V segment lost 0 bases, leaving 1 base of the junction unmatched. Germline V lookup: CDR1 SQVTM, CDR2 ANQGSEA. This CDR3 has 12 amino acids. This CDR3 reads CSVEDGQDEQYF. The DNA for the CDR3 is TGCAGCGTTGAAGACGGACAGGACGAGCAGTACTTC.

This clonotype occurred a few times. V and J are TRBV28 and TRBJ2-7; D perhaps matches TRBD1 (5 bases). The CDR3 sequence is 12 residues long. The V gene's germline CDR1 is MDHEN and CDR2 SYDVKM. The ends were cut back, 5 bases at V and 1 base at J, with 6 bases in the middle. CDR3 amino acids: CASSRQSYEQYF. CDR3 DNA: TGTGCCAGCAGTCGACAGTCCTACGAGCAGTACTTC.

This chain connects TRBV9 to TRBJ2-7; TRBD2 agrees at 7 bases. Germline lookup yields CDR1 SGDLS and CDR2 YYNGEE. V was pared by 4 bases and J by 2 bases, with 12 bases of the junction left unmatched. This CDR3 is built from 16 residues. In nucleotides, the CDR3 is TGTGCCAGCAGCTTGTCTAGCGGAAACGAGGCCTACGAGCAGTACTTC. Its translation is CASSLSSGNEAYEQYF.

In this sample, this clonotype is medium-sized. The rearrangement uses TRBV5-6 and TRBJ2-1; 10 positions match TRBD2. The germline gives CDR1 SGHDT, CDR2 YYEEEE. The CDR3 covers 16 residues. After removal of 0 bases from V and 5 bases from J, the junction contained 5 bases not matched to a gene. The CDR3 bases are TGTGCCAGCAGCTTGGCCCGGACTAGCGGCCACAATGAGCAGTTCTTC. This translates into CASSLARTSGHNEQFF.

Worth noting for this clonotype: A much larger clone differs by one base, so this may be a read error. The CDR3 spells CAREGQVSYEQYF. The CDR3 nucleotides read TGTGCCAGAGAGGGACAGGTGTCCTACGAGCAGTACTTC. V usage is TRBV6-1 and J usage is TRBJ2-7, with 8 bases that match TRBD1. From germline, CDR1 is MNHNS and CDR2 SASEGT. V gave up 9 bases and J gave up 1 base; unmatched junction bases: 5. The CDR3 sequence is 13 residues long.

This clonotype came up many times. This chain connects TRBV5-4 to TRBJ2-1, with D unclear. The CDR3 consists of 12 residues. Germline CDR1 reads SGHNT; CDR2 reads YYREEE (reference sequence). The germline V and J ends were trimmed by 3 bases and 5 bases, with 6 bases remaining between them. In nucleotides, the CDR3 is TGTGCCAGCAGCTCCCCTAACAATGAGCAGTTCTTC. Encoded protein: CASSSPNNEQFF.

This clonotype was detected a few times. This chain connects TRBV14 to TRBJ1-1; the D gene is possibly TRBD1 (6 bases). Germline V gene lookup returns CDR1 SGHDN and CDR2 FVKESK. The CDR3 runs to 16 residues. V was pared by 3 bases and J by 4 bases, with 18 bases between. Here the CDR3 reads CASSQRGGLFSTEAFF. CDR3 DNA: TGTGCCAGCAGCCAGAGAGGGGGGCTCTTTAGCACTGAAGCTTTCTTT. The variable domain in full, completed from reference TRBV14 and TRBJ1-1, reads EAGVTQFPSHSVIEKGQTVTLRCDPISGHDNLYWYRRVMGKEIKFLLHFVKESKQDESGMPNNRFLAERTGGTYSTLKVQPAELEDSGVYFCASSQRGGLFSTEAFFGQGTRLTVV.

The rearrangement links TRBV20-1 to TRBJ2-7; D might be TRBD1 (6 bases). The V end lost 6 bases, the J end lost 0 bases, and 15 bases lay between the germline ends. CDR1 DFQATT and CDR2 SNEGSKA come from the germline V gene (reference sequence). This CDR3 region has 14 residues. The DNA for the CDR3 is TGCAGTGCCTCGACCCGGGACACCTCCTACGAGCAGTACTTC. Translating it yields CSASTRDTSYEQYF.

This clonotype was recorded many times. The CDR3 sequence: CASSEGRGRGRYGELFF. The CDR3 coding sequence is TGTGCCAGCAGTGAAGGTCGGGGCAGGGGGCGGTACGGGGAGCTGTTTTTT. This chain uses TRBV6-1 with TRBJ2-2; 8 nucleotides line up with TRBD1. The ends lost 1 base at V and 7 bases at J; junction bases unmatched: 11. CDR3 length equals 17 residues. Germline lookup yields CDR1 MNHNS and CDR2 SASEGT.